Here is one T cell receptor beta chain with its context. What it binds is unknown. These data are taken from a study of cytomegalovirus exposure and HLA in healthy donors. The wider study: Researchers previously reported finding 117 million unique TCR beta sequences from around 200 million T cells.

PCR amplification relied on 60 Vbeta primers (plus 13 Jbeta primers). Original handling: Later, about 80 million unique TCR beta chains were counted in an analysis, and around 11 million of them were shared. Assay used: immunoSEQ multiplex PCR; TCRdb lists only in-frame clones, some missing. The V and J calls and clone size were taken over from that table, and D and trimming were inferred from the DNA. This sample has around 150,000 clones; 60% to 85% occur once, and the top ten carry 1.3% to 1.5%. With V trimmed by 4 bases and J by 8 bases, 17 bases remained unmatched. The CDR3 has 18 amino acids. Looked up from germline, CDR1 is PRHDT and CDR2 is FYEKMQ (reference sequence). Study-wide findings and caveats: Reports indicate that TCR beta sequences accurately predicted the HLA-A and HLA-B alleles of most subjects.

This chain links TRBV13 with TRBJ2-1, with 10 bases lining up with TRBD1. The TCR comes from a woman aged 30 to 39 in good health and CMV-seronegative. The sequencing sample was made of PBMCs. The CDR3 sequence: CASSSTAPGQGIGDEQFF. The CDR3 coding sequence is TGTGCCAGCAGCTCCACGGCCCCGGGACAGGGGATTGGGGATGAGCAGTTCTTC.